The rows below give T cell receptor beta chains drawn from one sample of a study of T-cell reconstitution after alpha-beta-depleted transplantation in children. TCRdb fed the PCR reads into MiXCR, producing one record per CDR3 protein. Counted here are about 1,000,000 distinct CDR3 sequences, roughly 31% occurring once; the ten biggest clones make up roughly 31%. This sample comprised PBMCs, mostly from graft donor cells, obtained 360 days after TCRalphabeta/CD19-depleted stem cell transplant. The receptor set was obtained from a boy younger than two who had a stem cell transplant for SCID, so the T cells may come from the graft donor. CDR3s include the opening cysteine and the closing phenylalanine or tryptophan. A D gene is named only where the DNA matches it firmly. Rows may omit the clone size; those that give it use once, few, many or a size class.

size	V	J	D	DNA	CDR3
few	TRBV24-1	TRBJ2-1	NA	TGTGCCACCAGTGATCCCGGCCAGATAGGGTCCAATGAGCAGTTCTTC	CATSDPGQIGSNEQFF
NA	TRBV9	TRBJ2-1	TRBD1	TGTGCCAGCGGGCCGGGACAGGGAAAACCTTACAATGAGCAGTTCTTC	CASGPGQGKPYNEQFF
NA	TRBV6-1	TRBJ2-5	NA	TGTGCCAGCAGTACCCCCGGACAGAAAATAACCCAGTACTTC	CASSTPGQKITQYF
few	TRBV2	TRBJ2-3	NA	TGTGCCAGCAGAGACCCGGGCCCAGATACGCAGTATTTT	CASRDPGPDTQYF
NA	TRBV10-3	TRBJ2-1	TRBD2	TGTGCCACCCGGACTAGCGGGGGCCCAAACAATGAGCAGTTCTTC	CATRTSGGPNNEQFF
NA	TRBV6-1	TRBJ2-7	TRBD1	TGTGCCAGCAGTGTGGCAGGGGGCGCGGGCGAGCAGTACTTC	CASSVAGGAGEQYF
NA	TRBV7-2	TRBJ2-5	TRBD2	TGTGCCAGCATCCAAGGGGCTAGCGGCAAACAAGAGACCCAGTACTTC	CASIQGASGKQETQYF
many	TRBV5-4	TRBJ2-1	NA	TGTGCCAGCAGCCCGGACAGAAGTGAGCAGTTCTTC	CASSPDRSEQFF
few	TRBV5-1	TRBJ2-7	NA	TGCGCCAGCAGCTTGGCTAGGGCTCGGGACGTAATCTACGAGCAGTACTTC	CASSLARARDVIYEQYF
NA	TRBV6-1	TRBJ2-1	NA	TGTGCCAGCAGTCGATGGTCGCGGAATGAGCAGTTCTTC	CASSRWSRNEQFF
few	TRBV5-1	TRBJ1-2	TRBD1	TGCGCCAGCAGCGGTAACAGGGGGCCGGGTGGCTACACCTTC	CASSGNRGPGGYTF
NA	TRBV4-1	TRBJ2-3	TRBD2	TGCGCCAGCAGCCGGCTAGCGGGGGCCAGGGCAGATACGCAGTATTTT	CASSRLAGARADTQYF
NA	TRBV7-9	TRBJ2-5	TRBD2	TGTGCCAGCAGCTTAGAGGGACTAGCGGGGGAGACCCAGTACTTC	CASSLEGLAGETQYF
NA	TRBV28	TRBJ1-1	NA	TGTGCCAGCAGTGGGCGGGGGTGGGCCACTGAAGCTTTCTTT	CASSGRGWATEAFF
NA	TRBV20-1	TRBJ1-1	TRBD1	TGCAGTGCTAGATCCCCCGGGACAGGGGAAGCTTTCTTT	CSARSPGTGEAFF
NA	TRBV7-2	TRBJ2-5	NA	TGTGCCAGCAGCTTAGTACTCGGGGTACAAGAGACCCAGTACTTC	CASSLVLGVQETQYF
NA	TRBV12-3/TRBV12-4	TRBJ1-2	NA	TGTGCCAGCAGTCCTCAGACCGGATATGGCTACACCTTC	CASSPQTGYGYTF
NA	TRBV2	TRBJ2-2	NA	TGTGCCAGCAGCGCCCTTATGGCAGGGATCGGGGAGCTGTTTTTT	CASSALMAGIGELFF
few	TRBV4-1	TRBJ1-5	NA	TGCGCCAGCAGCAGTTTTCGGTTCGATCAGCCCCAGCATTTT	CASSSFRFDQPQHF
few	TRBV5-1	TRBJ2-1	NA	TGCGCCAGCAGCTCGATAGAGGTCCACAATGAGCAGTTCTTC	CASSSIEVHNEQFF
few	TRBV5-1	TRBJ1-1	NA	TGCGCCAGCAGCTTGTCGTCAGCTTCGAACACTGAAGCTTTCTTT	CASSLSSASNTEAFF
few	TRBV6-1	TRBJ2-5	TRBD2	TGTGCCAGCAGTCCCTCTAGCGGGGAATTGCAAGAGACCCAGTACTTC	CASSPSSGELQETQYF
NA	TRBV12-3/TRBV12-4	TRBJ1-6	NA	TGTGCCAGCAGTTTACAAGACCTAGGGAATTCACCCCTCCACTTT	CASSLQDLGNSPLHF
once	TRBV28	TRBJ1-1	NA	TGTGCCAGTCGGGGGCCCTTTGAAGCTTTCTTT	CASRGPFEAFF
NA	TRBV10-2	TRBJ2-1	NA	TGCGCCAGCAGTAAACTAAGGGGGGGAGCGGGAATTGGAGAGCAGTTCTTC	CASSKLRGGAGIGEQFF
few	TRBV12-3/TRBV12-4	TRBJ1-2	NA	TGTGCCAGCAGTTTAGCCCCCCGAAGAGGCTATGGCTACACCTTC	CASSLAPRRGYGYTF
NA	TRBV6-5	TRBJ2-7	NA	TGTGCCAGCAGTTCTCCTGGGCGCGGGGTAGCCTACGAGCAGTACTTC	CASSSPGRGVAYEQYF
NA	TRBV6-2/TRBV6-3	TRBJ1-1	NA	TGTGCCAGCAGAGCGACGAGTGCCCACACTCAAGCTTTCTTT	CASRATSAHTQAFF
few	TRBV5-5	TRBJ1-5	TRBD1	TGTGCCAGCAGCTCGAGGGACAGGGACTTAAATCAGCCCCAGCATTTT	CASSSRDRDLNQPQHF
NA	TRBV4-2	TRBJ2-1	NA	TGTGCCAGCAGCCAAGATCTGGGGCTCTCCTACAATGAGCAGTTCTTC	CASSQDLGLSYNEQFF
NA	TRBV27	TRBJ2-3	NA	TGTGCCAGCAGTCCCTCTATGGGCGGGGAAACAGATACGCAGTATTTT	CASSPSMGGETDTQYF
NA	TRBV29-1	TRBJ2-2	NA	TGCAGCGGGCTGGGGACGGCGAACACCGGGGAGCTGTTTTTT	CSGLGTANTGELFF
NA	TRBV4-1	TRBJ2-4	NA	TGCGCCAGCCCTAGGGCCAAAAACATTCAGTACTTC	CASPRAKNIQYF
few	TRBV4-1	TRBJ2-1	NA	TGCGCCAGCAGCCAAGGACAGCTATACAATGAGCAGTTCTTC	CASSQGQLYNEQFF
NA	TRBV5-1	TRBJ1-1	NA	TGCGCCAGCAGCTTGGCTCAGGGAGCAGCTTGGCCTTTCTTT	CASSLAQGAAWPFF
NA	TRBV10-3	TRBJ1-6	NA	TGTGCCATCAGCGGAGGACTTAGTAATTCACCCCTCCACTTT	CAISGGLSNSPLHF
few	TRBV7-6	TRBJ2-3	TRBD2	TGTGCCAGCAGTTTTATCCACACCGGGACTAGCGCAGATACGCAGTATTTT	CASSFIHTGTSADTQYF